These T cell receptor beta chains were read from a single sample in a study of blood T cell repertoires in COVID-19. TCRdb keeps only in-frame clones here, not all; method: immunoSEQ multiplex PCR. This table holds roughly 140,000 clones, approximately 80% found once. The sample comprised peripheral blood. These TCRs come from a human donor in a cohort sampled during active COVID-19. The CDR3 runs from the conserved cysteine through the conserved F or W. D genes are given only for firm matches. Size is stated for part of the rows, as once, few or many counts, or as a class when the clone is expanded.

V	length	J	D	size	DNA	CDR3
TRBV7-3	15	TRBJ2-3	TRBD2	medium-sized	TGTGCCAGCAGTAAGGCGGGAGGGGCCATAGATACGCAGTATTTT	CASSKAGGAIDTQYF
TRBV6-6	17	TRBJ1-5	TRBD1	-	TGTGCCAGCAGTCCAGGGACAGGGAGGGCAGGCAATCAGCCCCAGCATTTT	CASSPGTGRAGNQPQHF
TRBV6-5	15	TRBJ2-5	-	-	TGTGCCAGCAGTTACTCCCGAGGATTCCAAGAGACCCAGTACTTC	CASSYSRGFQETQYF
TRBV4-2	16	TRBJ2-5	TRBD2	-	TGTGCCAGCAGCCAAGAAATGGCGGGGGGCCAAGAGACCCAGTACTTC	CASSQEMAGGQETQYF
TRBV7-6	15	TRBJ1-1	TRBD1	once	TGTGCCAGCAGATCTCAACAGGGGGCCGGAACTGAAGCTTTCTTT	CASRSQQGAGTEAFF
TRBV5-4	18	TRBJ1-3	-	-	TGTGCCAGCAGCTTGGCGGGTCGGGGTGGGCCCTCTGGAAACACCATATATTTT	CASSLAGRGGPSGNTIYF
TRBV7-2	14	TRBJ1-2	TRBD1	few	TGTGCCAGCAGCACGTATGACAGGGAGCGGGGCTACACCTTC	CASSTYDRERGYTF
TRBV5-6	15	TRBJ2-2	-	-	TGTGCCAGCAGCTTCGACAGCGCGAACACCGGGGAGCTGTTTTTT	CASSFDSANTGELFF
TRBV7-9	15	TRBJ1-4	-	-	TGTGCCAGCAGCTTAGTTACGGGTGCTGGAGAAAAACTGTTTTTT	CASSLVTGAGEKLFF
TRBV9	17	TRBJ2-3	-	-	TGTGCCAGCAGCGCCGGGACTCTTCTTTCTAGCACAGATACGCAGTATTTT	CASSAGTLLSSTDTQYF
TRBV19	21	TRBJ1-5	-	-	TGTGCCAGGGGGGCGACCTGCGACAGGCAACGGTTCAACTATAGCAATCAGCCCCAGCATTTT	CARGATCDRQRFNYSNQPQHF
TRBV5-1	16	TRBJ2-2	-	-	TGCGCCAGCAGAGAGAACGTCAGGGTCGACACCGGGGAGCTGTTTTTT	CASRENVRVDTGELFF
TRBV7-2	16	TRBJ2-3	-	once	TGTGCCAGCAGCTTGGGTGCGGGGAGTTCCACAGATACGCAGTATTTT	CASSLGAGSSTDTQYF
TRBV19	14	TRBJ2-5	-	-	TGTGCCAGCCAACCTCGACTGACTACCGAGACCCAGTACTTC	CASQPRLTTETQYF
TRBV19	14	TRBJ2-1	-	-	TGTGCCAGTAGTGGCACCCGGGGGTACAATGAGCAGTTCTTC	CASSGTRGYNEQFF
TRBV5-8	15	TRBJ1-4	TRBD1	many	TGTGCCAGCAGCTTGGTCGTCGGGACAGGCGAAAAACTGTTTTTT	CASSLVVGTGEKLFF
TRBV6-5	13	TRBJ2-7	TRBD1	-	TGTGCCAGCACCAGGACAGGGTCCCACGAGCAGTACTTC	CASTRTGSHEQYF
TRBV7-8	15	TRBJ2-2	-	-	TGTGCCAGCAGCCGTAGACAGGGCGGGGACGGGGAGCTGTTTTTT	CASSRRQGGDGELFF
TRBV5-1	14	TRBJ1-1	-	-	TGCGCCAGCAGCCAGGTGGGGGCGAACACTGAAGCTTTCTTT	CASSQVGANTEAFF
TRBV5-1	15	TRBJ2-7	-	-	TGCGCCAGCAGCTCACCCAGGGCCCCCGTCTACGAGCAGTACTTC	CASSSPRAPVYEQYF
TRBV7-2	15	TRBJ2-3	-	-	TGTGCCAGCAGCTTAGCCTCGACTAGCACAGATACGCAGTATTTT	CASSLASTSTDTQYF
TRBV3-1/TRBV3-2	17	TRBJ2-3	TRBD1	once	TGTGCCAGCAGCCAGCTGCCTTGCGGACAGGGGGCGGATACGCAGTATTTT	CASSQLPCGQGADTQYF